The source of this T cell receptor (beta chain) is a study of T cells in tumors after PD-1 blockade. Study context: Patients had no prior checkpoint blockade, systemic immunosuppressants, or anti-cancer therapy within 4 weeks. Mean per blood sample: about 100,000 templates (about 23,000-257,772), some 34,000 unique clonotypes. A subset received ongoing vismodegib 150 mg daily alongside anti-PD-1 therapy.

Data came from immunoSEQ multiplex PCR; TCRdb stores just in-frame clones and leaves some out. The sample has around 51,000 clones, 81% seen once. Germline loops: CDR1 LGHDT, CDR2 YNNKEL (reference sequence). This CDR3 region has 12 residues. The V end was cut by 2 bases, the J end by 2 bases, with 4 bases between. This chain uses TRBV3-1 (or the pseudogene TRBV3-2) with TRBJ2-7; no clear D. This receptor was taken from a human donor with basal cell carcinoma. Source: PBMCs, taken before anti-PD-1 treatment. The DNA for the CDR3 is TGTGCCAGCAGCCAACTCGCCTACGAGCAGTACTTC. Translating gives CASSQLAYEQYF.